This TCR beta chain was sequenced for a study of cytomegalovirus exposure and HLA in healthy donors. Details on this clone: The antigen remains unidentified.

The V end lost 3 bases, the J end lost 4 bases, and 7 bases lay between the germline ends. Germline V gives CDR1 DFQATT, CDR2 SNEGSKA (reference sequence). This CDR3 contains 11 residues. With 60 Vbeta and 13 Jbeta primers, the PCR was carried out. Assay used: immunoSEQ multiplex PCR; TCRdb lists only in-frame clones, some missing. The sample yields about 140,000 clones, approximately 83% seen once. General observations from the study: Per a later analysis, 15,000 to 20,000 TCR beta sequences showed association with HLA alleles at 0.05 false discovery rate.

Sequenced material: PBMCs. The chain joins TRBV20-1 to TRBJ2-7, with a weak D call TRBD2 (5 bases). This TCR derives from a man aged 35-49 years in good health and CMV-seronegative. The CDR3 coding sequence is TGCAGTGCTAGGCGACTATACGAGCAGTACTTC. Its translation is CSARRLYEQYF.